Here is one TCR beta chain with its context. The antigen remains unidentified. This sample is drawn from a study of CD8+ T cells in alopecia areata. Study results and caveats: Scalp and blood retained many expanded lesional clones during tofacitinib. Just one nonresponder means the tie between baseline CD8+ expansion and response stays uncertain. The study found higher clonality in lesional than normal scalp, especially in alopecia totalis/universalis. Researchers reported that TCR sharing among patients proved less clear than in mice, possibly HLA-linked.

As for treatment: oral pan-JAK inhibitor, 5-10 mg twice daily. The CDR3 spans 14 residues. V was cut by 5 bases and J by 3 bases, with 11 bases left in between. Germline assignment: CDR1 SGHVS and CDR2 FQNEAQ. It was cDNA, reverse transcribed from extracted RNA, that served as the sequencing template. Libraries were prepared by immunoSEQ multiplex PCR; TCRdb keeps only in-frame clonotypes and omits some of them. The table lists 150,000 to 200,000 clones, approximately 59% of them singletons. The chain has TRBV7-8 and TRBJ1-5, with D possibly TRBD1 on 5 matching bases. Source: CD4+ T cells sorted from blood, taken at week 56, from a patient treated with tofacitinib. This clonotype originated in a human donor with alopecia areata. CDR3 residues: CASSTGTFNQPQHF. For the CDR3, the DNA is TGTGCCAGCAGCACCGGGACCTTCAATCAGCCCCAGCATTTT.